A selection of T cell receptor beta chains follows, all from one sample in a study of cytomegalovirus exposure and HLA in healthy donors. Generated by immunoSEQ multiplex PCR, the TCRdb table keeps only in-frame clones and is missing some. The repertoire holds roughly 300,000 clones, approximately 90% seen once, with more than 0.9% in the top ten. The sequenced material came from PBMCs. These receptors were obtained from a woman in her thirties in good health and CMV-seropositive. The conserved cysteine and the conserved F or W are not part of the CDR3 here. Fields, in order: V gene, D gene, J gene, CDR3 length, CDR3 protein. The D gene is left open where the match is weak.

>TRBV5-1|.|TRBJ2-1|13
ASSLVASQYNEQF
>TRBV28|.|TRBJ2-2|13
ASSFGTANTGELF
>TRBV30|.|TRBJ1-4|11
AWSVQDGEKLF
>TRBV2|TRBD1|TRBJ1-2|10
AWGDRKYGYT
>TRBV28|TRBD1|TRBJ1-5|14
ASSFRLRGHNQPQH
>TRBV27|.|TRBJ2-7|12
ASSLISTSYEQY
>TRBV27|.|TRBJ1-5|11
ATADSSNQPQH
>TRBV7-8|.|TRBJ1-1|15
ASSLRALAAGTAEAF
>TRBV5-1|TRBD1|TRBJ1-2|12
ASSPGQANYGYT
>TRBV7-2|.|TRBJ1-5|12
ASTPGGGNQPQH
>TRBV6-1|TRBD2|TRBJ2-1|14
ASSERAGGSYNEQF
>TRBV6-5|.|TRBJ1-2|11
ASRGLNPMGYT
>TRBV19|.|TRBJ2-7|12
ASSIGVDSYEQY
>TRBV29-1|.|TRBJ1-1|10
SVLTGNTEAF
>TRBV7-2|.|TRBJ2-3|11
ASSLGYSDTQY
>TRBV2|.|TRBJ2-2|10
ASSPNTGELF
>TRBV29-1|TRBD2|TRBJ2-1|14
SVEGTSGRNYNEQF
>TRBV28|.|TRBJ1-2|13
ASSFTGTPGYGYT
>TRBV4-1|.|TRBJ2-7|13
ASSQVWGRSDEQY
>TRBV7-2|.|TRBJ2-7|12
ASSPTGPAHEQY
>TRBV29-1|.|TRBJ1-2|13
SVDYPPGAAYGYA
>TRBV27|.|TRBJ2-2|14
ASSLFGRGRTGELF
>TRBV9|.|TRBJ2-7|13
ASSALAGSSYEQY
>TRBV25-1|.|TRBJ1-2|9
ASSPGRGYT
>TRBV5-1|.|TRBJ1-1|13
ASSYSGGSETEAF
>TRBV29-1|.|TRBJ1-3|12
SVESADSGNTIY
>TRBV5-6|.|TRBJ2-7|16
ASSLYLGLGGGSYEQY
>TRBV5-4|.|TRBJ1-6|13
ASSLGGPLNSPLH
>TRBV4-3|TRBD2|TRBJ2-1|13
ASRRTSGRGNEQF
>TRBV19|TRBD1|TRBJ1-5|13
ASSPWGQSNQPQH
>TRBV2|.|TRBJ2-7|9
ASSVMGEQY
>TRBV9|.|TRBJ1-2|6
ASDGYT
>TRBV7-3|TRBD1|TRBJ2-1|11
ASSWTGYNEQF
>TRBV19|.|TRBJ1-5|11
ATNLGWAQPQH
>TRBV28|TRBD2|TRBJ2-7|14
ASSLPNRPREGEQY
>TRBV13|.|TRBJ2-7|10
ASSLGRDALK
>TRBV4-3|TRBD2|TRBJ2-3|12
ASSQDASGDTQY
>TRBV9|.|TRBJ1-2|10
ASSVVENGYT
>TRBV6-1|.|TRBJ1-2|14
ASSEAVRSYDYGYT
>TRBV7-3|TRBD2|TRBJ2-7|17
ASSVKPPGGASGRYEQY
>TRBV19|.|TRBJ2-7|12
ASSIAAGPYEQY